One sample yielded the 20 T cell receptor beta chains listed below, sequenced in a study of shared clonotypes between healthy human individuals. The method was immunoSEQ multiplex PCR; TCRdb's version includes in-frame clones alone and lacks a portion of them. The sample has around 2,000,000 clones, 90% to 95% seen once. Specimen: naive CD4+ T cells sorted from blood. Subset meaning: CD45RA+ positively selected. The receptor source for this set is a man younger than 30 in good health.

This clone was detected only once. This sample also contains other DNA sequences that code for the same CDR3. This chain connects TRBV29-1 to TRBJ2-1, with 7 bases identical to TRBD2. This CDR3 has 14 amino acids. Per the germline V gene, CDR1 is SQVTM and CDR2 is ANQGSEA. Trimming at V came to 3 bases and at J to 0 bases, leaving 2 bases not matched to a gene. The CDR3 nucleotides read TGCAGCGTTGAGCGGGGGAGCTCCTACAATGAGCAGTTCTTC. Its protein product is CSVERGSSYNEQFF.

The chain recombines TRBV2 with TRBJ1-1; no firm D call. The CDR3 totals 13 residues. The germline CDR1 and CDR2 sequences are SNHLY and FYNNEI. Trimming cost V 3 bases and J 4 bases, with 9 bases left between them. The CDR3 region is CASSDVGGTEAFF. In DNA, the CDR3 is TGTGCCAGCAGTGATGTAGGAGGCACTGAAGCTTTCTTT.

V usage is TRBV18 and J usage is TRBJ2-5, with TRBD1 identical over 7 bases. CDR3 length equals 15 residues. Trimming cost V 1 base and J 2 bases; bases outside gene matches: 4. The germline V gene encodes CDR1 KGHSH and CDR2 LQKENI. CDR3 loop: CASSPRSGQQETQYF. The CDR3 bases are TGTGCCAGCTCACCACGGTCGGGACAGCAAGAGACCCAGTACTTC.

The gene calls are TRBV9 and TRBJ2-1; D might be TRBD2 (5 bases). The germline gives CDR1 SGDLS, CDR2 YYNGEE. CDR3 length: 17 residues. Trimming shortened V by 3 bases and J by 0 bases, and 16 bases separated the two germline ends. The CDR3 sequence is CASSAGLSLSSYNEQFF. The DNA of the CDR3 is TGTGCCAGCAGCGCAGGACTTTCCCTCAGCTCCTACAATGAGCAGTTCTTC.

In this sample, this clone turned up once. Other DNA variants within this sample encode the same CDR3. The V gene is TRBV7-9, the J gene TRBJ1-2; 7 bases fit TRBD1. From germline, CDR1 is SEHNR and CDR2 FQNEAQ (reference sequence). The CDR3 extends over 14 amino acids. With 5 bases clipped from V and 0 bases from J, the junction kept 3 bases outside the gene matches. The CDR3 nucleotides are TGTGCCAGCAGCCCCGACAGGGCTAACTATGGCTACACCTTC. This translates into CASSPDRANYGYTF.

The chain recombines TRBV14 with TRBJ2-1; possibly TRBD2 for D (5 bases). V lost 2 bases and J 0 bases, leaving 5 bases between the germline ends. The CDR3 runs to 14 residues. CDR1 is SGHDN, CDR2 FVKESK, per germline. The CDR3 loop is CASSQTSSYNEQFF. The CDR3 DNA reads as TGTGCCAGCAGCCAAACTAGCTCCTACAATGAGCAGTTCTTC.

V and J are TRBV2 and TRBJ1-2; the D gene is possibly TRBD1 (5 bases). This CDR3 region has 13 residues. Per germline, CDR1 SNHLY and CDR2 FYNNEI. V lost 4 bases to trimming and J lost 7 bases, with 13 bases between them. CDR3 nucleotide sequence: TGTGCCAGCAGTGCTTTGGGGGGTTTTGGCTACACCTTC. This translates into CASSALGGFGYTF.

This clone occurred a few times. This chain joins TRBV15 and TRBJ1-4; D perhaps matches TRBD1 (6 bases). V gave up 1 base and J gave up 6 bases, with 12 bases separating them. The CDR3 has 15 amino acids. Germline lookup yields CDR1 LNHNV and CDR2 YYDKDF (reference sequence). CDR3 DNA: TGTGCCACCAGCAGAGCAGGGGTGGCGGATGAAAAACTGTTTTTT. Its protein product is CATSRAGVADEKLFF.

The chain is built from TRBV18 and TRBJ2-6; no reliable D call. Germline CDR1 is KGHSH and CDR2 is LQKENI. The CDR3 extends over 19 amino acids. V gave up 2 bases and J gave up 0 bases, with 17 bases separating them. DNA of the CDR3: TGTGCCAGCTCACCAGCCCGTCGGAGCTTCAGCTCTGGGGCCAACGTCCTGACTTTC. Encoded protein: CASSPARRSFSSGANVLTF. The full variable domain, rest sourced from reference TRBV18 and TRBJ2-6, is NAGVMQNPRHLVRRRGQEARLRCSPMKGHSHVYWYRQLPEEGLKFMVYLQKENIIDESGMPKERFSAEFPKEGPSILRIQQVVRGDSAAYFCASSPARRSFSSGANVLTFGAGSRLTVL.

The J gene is TRBJ1-4, the V gene TRBV7-9; D unclear. CDR3 length: 16 residues. Trimming took off 5 bases at V and 0 bases at J, with 13 bases between the two ends. Per the germline V gene, CDR1 is SEHNR and CDR2 is FQNEAQ (reference sequence). The CDR3 is CASSPLLGTTNEKLFF. CDR3 nucleotides: TGTGCCAGCAGCCCCCTCTTGGGGACAACTAATGAAAAACTGTTTTTT.

This clone appeared once. The V gene is TRBV7-9, the J gene TRBJ1-4; unclear D gene. The CDR3 runs to 16 residues. V was shortened by 5 bases and J by 0 bases, with 13 bases between the two germline ends. Germline assignment: CDR1 SEHNR and CDR2 FQNEAQ (reference sequence). The CDR3 DNA reads TGTGCCAGCAGCCTGAGTTACCCTGCAACTAATGAAAAACTGTTTTTT. It codes for CASSLSYPATNEKLFF.

With regard to this clone: This sample includes further DNA sequences coding for the same CDR3. This chain links TRBV30 with TRBJ2-7; D is possibly TRBD2 (5 bases). V dropped 5 bases and J dropped 2 bases, with 7 bases sitting between them. The CDR3 spans 11 residues. The germline CDR1 and CDR2 sequences are GTSNPN and SVGIG (reference sequence). The CDR3 DNA is TGTGCCTGGGAGAGGGCCTACGAGCAGTACTTC. Translation: CAWERAYEQYF.

The rearrangement uses TRBV28 and TRBJ2-3, with 7 bases fitting TRBD1. V dropped 7 bases and J dropped 2; count of bases not matched to a gene: 9. This CDR3 has 15 residues. Germline V gene data show CDR1 as MDHEN and CDR2 as SYDVKM. The CDR3 reads CASTSDRDLTDTQYF. CDR3 in DNA: TGTGCCAGCACCTCAGACAGGGATCTCACAGATACGCAGTATTTT.

This clone was picked up one time. Other DNA sequences within the sample encode an identical CDR3. This rearrangement joins TRBV6-1 to TRBJ1-1; D is unclear. V was pared by 6 bases and J by 1 base, with 9 bases between. The CDR3 consists of 13 residues. CDR1 is MNHNS, CDR2 SASEGT, per germline. Here the CDR3 reads CASRATENTEAFF. The CDR3 nucleotides are TGTGCCAGCAGAGCTACAGAGAACACTGAAGCTTTCTTT.

The table lists this clone with many counts. Other DNA sequences in the same sample also yield this CDR3. V is TRBV29-1 and J is TRBJ2-1, with 10 nucleotides matching TRBD2. This CDR3 has 15 residues. Germline loops: CDR1 SQVTM, CDR2 ANQGSEA. Trimming took 3 bases from V and 10 from J; bases not matched to a gene: 12. CDR3 DNA: TGCAGCGTTGAGCGAAGGCTAGCGGGAGATCGCGAGCAGTTCTTC. Amino acids: CSVERRLAGDREQFF.

The chain has TRBV7-6 and TRBJ2-2; a possible D gene is TRBD2 (6 bases). The V end lost 7 bases, the J end lost 4 bases, and 16 bases lay between the germline ends. Germline V CDR1 and CDR2: SGHVS, FNYEAQ. This CDR3 has 15 residues. Here the CDR3 DNA reads TGTGCCAGCACTCTAGGAGGGGCAGGCACCGGGGAGCTGTTTTTT. This gives the protein CASTLGGAGTGELFF.

The rearrangement uses TRBV7-2 and TRBJ2-3; D remains unclear. The V gene lost 3 bases and the J gene lost 5 bases, with 6 bases spanning the gap. The CDR3 has 12 residues. Germline V CDR1 and CDR2: SGHTA, FQGNSA. This CDR3 reads CASSFRKDTQYF. Here the CDR3 DNA reads TGTGCCAGCAGCTTTCGGAAAGATACGCAGTATTTT.

The chain is built from TRBV11-1 and TRBJ2-3, with 7 bases matching TRBD1. Germline V gene lookup returns CDR1 SGHAT and CDR2 FQDESV (reference sequence). The CDR3 is made up of 15 amino acids. V lost 1 base and J lost 3; bases outside the gene matches: 4. In nucleotides, the CDR3 is TGTGCCAGCAGCTTAGAAGGGGGCGTAACAGATACGCAGTATTTT. It encodes CASSLEGGVTDTQYF.

This rearrangement joins TRBV7-9 to TRBJ2-1; 9 nucleotides line up with TRBD1. Losses at the gene ends were 5 bases for V and 6 bases for J; bases not matched to a gene: 5. Germline V gives CDR1 SEHNR, CDR2 FQNEAQ (reference sequence). CDR3 length: 14 amino acids. The CDR3 region has the DNA TGTGCCAGCAGCCCAAGGACAGGGGTCAATGAGCAGTTCTTC. Its protein product is CASSPRTGVNEQFF.

This rearrangement joins TRBV2 to TRBJ2-3; 9 nucleotides line up with TRBD1. V shed 6 bases and J 9 bases; nucleotides not matched to a gene: 7. There are 13 residues in the CDR3. CDR1 is SNHLY, CDR2 FYNNEI, per germline. This CDR3 is CASRDGTGRTQYF. The CDR3 bases are TGTGCCAGCAGAGACGGGACAGGGCGGACGCAGTATTTT.